This record looks at one TCR beta chain sequence and its context. Its antigen remains unknown. V lost 4 bases to trimming and J lost 7 bases; unmatched junction nucleotides: 7. The germline V gene encodes CDR1 LGHNA and CDR2 YNFKEQ. The CDR3 loop spans 15 amino acids. These data come from a study of T cell responses to AZD1222 COVID-19 vaccine. At the level of the study: Samples with a second dose at about 4 or about 12 weeks were pooled together. General observations from the study: Clonal diversity was possibly underestimated, and the donors were mostly white British, with more females. Reports say nearly half of spike-specific TCRs go after unmutated variant regions. CD4 TCRs linked to vaccination spanned spike, dominating at 160-218 and 743-854.

TCRdb's copy holds only in-frame clones and misses some; the assay was immunoSEQ multiplex PCR. Found here are roughly 170,000 clones, approximately 90% of them singletons; the top ten hold approximately 2%. The gene calls are TRBV4-2 and TRBJ1-5; 10 bases are a match to TRBD1. The TCR was taken from an adult in good health. The material sequenced was peripheral blood, taken on day 0 of AZD1222 vaccination. The CDR3 protein is CASSLHGTGEQPQHF. CDR3 in DNA: TGTGCCAGCAGCCTCCACGGGACAGGGGAGCAGCCCCAGCATTTT.